These 5 T cell receptor beta chains came from one sample sequenced in a study of blood T cell repertoires in COVID-19. Only in-frame clones appear in the TCRdb table, and some are missing; sequencing was by immunoSEQ multiplex PCR. Here the sample spans 70,000 to 80,000 clones, less than 95% being singletons. Specimen: peripheral blood. These receptors were taken from a woman aged 60-70 years with active COVID-19.

J is TRBJ1-1 and V is TRBV6-5; D might be TRBD1 (5 bases). The V gene lost 7 bases and the J gene lost 0 bases, with 9 bases spanning the gap. CDR3 length equals 13 residues. CDR1 and CDR2 (germline): MNHEY, SVGAGI. CDR3 nucleotide sequence: TGTGCCAGCAAATTGACAGTGAACACTGAAGCTTTCTTT. Its translation is CASKLTVNTEAFF.

The chain links TRBV15 to TRBJ2-7; TRBD1 aligns across 8 bases. CDR1 is LNHNV, CDR2 YYDKDF, per germline (reference sequence). This CDR3 is built from 14 residues. Unmatched junction bases numbered 0, after V lost 0 bases and J lost 2 bases. The CDR3 spells CATSRDRGPYEQYF. CDR3 nucleotide sequence: TGTGCCACCAGCAGAGACAGGGGGCCCTACGAGCAGTACTTC.

The rearrangement uses TRBV3-1 (or the pseudogene TRBV3-2) and TRBJ1-2; 8 nucleotides line up with TRBD1. Germline loops: CDR1 LGHDT, CDR2 YNNKEL (reference sequence). The V gene end was trimmed by 3 bases and the J gene end by 7 bases; junction bases not matched to a gene: 7. The length of the CDR3 is 14 residues. The CDR3 reads CASSQMATGGGYTF. In nucleotides, the CDR3 is TGTGCCAGCAGCCAGATGGCCACAGGGGGTGGCTACACCTTC.

The chain has TRBV7-9 and TRBJ2-3, with no clear D. Germline V gives CDR1 SEHNR, CDR2 FQNEAQ (reference sequence). Trimming removed 5 bases at V and 8 bases at J, with 8 bases between. This CDR3 spans 11 amino acids. The CDR3 region is CASSGSGTQYF. The CDR3 nucleotides read TGTGCCAGCAGCGGGTCAGGTACGCAGTATTTT.

V and J are TRBV19 and TRBJ1-5, with TRBD1 as a possible D gene (5 bases). Germline V lookup: CDR1 LNHDA, CDR2 SQIVND (reference sequence). There are 17 residues in the CDR3. V dropped 4 bases and J dropped 0 bases, with 16 bases sitting between them. The DNA for the CDR3 is TGTGCCAGTAGTAGTCGAGCAGGGCTGTATAGCAATCAGCCCCAGCATTTT. Protein product: CASSSRAGLYSNQPQHF. The full variable domain, rest sourced from reference TRBV19 and TRBJ1-5, is DGGITQSPKYLFRKEGQNVTLSCEQNLNHDAMYWYRQDPGQGLRLIYYSQIVNDFQKGDIAEGYSVSREKKESFPLTVTSAQKNPTAFYLCASSSRAGLYSNQPQHFGDGTRLSIL.